This note documents a single T cell receptor (beta chain) sequence. The antigen is not known. Positive CCR7 selection of CD45RO-negative cells yielded the naive CD8 cells, and terminally differentiated effector memory CD45RA+ cells were excluded. The data were produced by immunoSEQ multiplex PCR, yet TCRdb's version contains in-frame clones alone and is incomplete. The data show millions of clones, about 92% seen once. This sample was taken from a study of shared clonotypes between healthy human individuals. Study-wide points: Researchers sampled blood only, noting tissue repertoires likely differ.

The CDR3 consists of 15 residues. Germline V gives CDR1 MGHRA, CDR2 YSYEKL. The V end lost 1 base, the J end lost 9 bases, and 18 bases lay between the germline ends. The sample consisted of naive CD8+ T cells from PBMCs. This rearrangement joins TRBV4-1 to TRBJ2-5, with unresolved D. This clonotype was sampled from a man aged 18 to 29 in good health. Some clones in this sample may be carry-over from other donors' samples. The CDR3 spells CASSQAGSMGSAQYF. The CDR3 bases are TGCGCCAGCAGCCAAGCGGGCAGCATGGGATCGGCCCAGTACTTC.